These T cell receptor beta chains were read from a single sample in a study of Tregs in tolerant kidney transplant recipients. Repertoires were generated with immunoSEQ multiplex PCR, while TCRdb's copy carries only in-frame clones and drops some. Here the sample spans more than 60,000 clones, 98% being singletons. The sequenced sample was CD4+ T cells from blood, obtained before the transplant. The receptors stem from a human donor who received a combined kidney and bone marrow transplant. CDR3s include the opening cysteine and the closing phenylalanine or tryptophan. D genes are given only for firm matches. Clone size is not always given. Where it is, it says once, few, many or a class for expanded clones.

d_gene,j_gene,v_gene,abundance,len,CDR3nt,CDR3aa
-,TRBJ2-5,TRBV11-3,-,13,TGTGCCAGCAGCCCCGGTAACCAAGAGACCCAGTACTTC,CASSPGNQETQYF
-,TRBJ2-2,TRBV7-2,-,15,TGTGCCAGCAGCACTCGGACTACTAACACCGGGGAGCTGTTTTTT,CASSTRTTNTGELFF
TRBD1,TRBJ1-1,TRBV27,-,14,TGTGCCAGCAGTATACAGGGGCGAGGCACTGAAGCTTTCTTT,CASSIQGRGTEAFF
-,TRBJ1-1,TRBV6-1,-,15,TGTGCCAGCAGGAGAGGGGGGGCAGTGAACACTGAAGCTTTCTTT,CASRRGGAVNTEAFF
TRBD1,TRBJ2-2,TRBV2,-,14,TGTGCCAGCAGCCCGGGACAGGGTCCCGGGGAGCTGTTTTTT,CASSPGQGPGELFF
TRBD1,TRBJ1-2,TRBV2,-,14,TGTGCCAGCAGTCCCGGGACAGGGAACTATGGCTACACCTTC,CASSPGTGNYGYTF
-,TRBJ2-2,TRBV15,-,16,TGTGCCACCAGCAGAGATCAGGTCAGGTCGGTCCGGGAGCTGTTTTTT,CATSRDQVRSVRELFF
TRBD2,TRBJ2-5,TRBV7-2,-,14,TGTGCCAGCAGTTCAGGACTAGCGGGTGGGACCCAGTACTTC,CASSSGLAGGTQYF
TRBD2,TRBJ2-3,TRBV5-1,once,17,TGCGCCAGCAGCCGGGGACTAGCGGGAGCAGTCACAGATACGCAGTATTTT,CASSRGLAGAVTDTQYF
TRBD2,TRBJ2-7,TRBV7-3,-,15,TGTGCCAGCAGCCTAGCGGGGGTGAGCTCCTACGAGCAGTACTTC,CASSLAGVSSYEQYF
-,TRBJ2-5,TRBV27,once,16,TGTGCCAGCAGTTTGTGGAGTAGCCGACTCCAAGAGACCCAGTACTTC,CASSLWSSRLQETQYF